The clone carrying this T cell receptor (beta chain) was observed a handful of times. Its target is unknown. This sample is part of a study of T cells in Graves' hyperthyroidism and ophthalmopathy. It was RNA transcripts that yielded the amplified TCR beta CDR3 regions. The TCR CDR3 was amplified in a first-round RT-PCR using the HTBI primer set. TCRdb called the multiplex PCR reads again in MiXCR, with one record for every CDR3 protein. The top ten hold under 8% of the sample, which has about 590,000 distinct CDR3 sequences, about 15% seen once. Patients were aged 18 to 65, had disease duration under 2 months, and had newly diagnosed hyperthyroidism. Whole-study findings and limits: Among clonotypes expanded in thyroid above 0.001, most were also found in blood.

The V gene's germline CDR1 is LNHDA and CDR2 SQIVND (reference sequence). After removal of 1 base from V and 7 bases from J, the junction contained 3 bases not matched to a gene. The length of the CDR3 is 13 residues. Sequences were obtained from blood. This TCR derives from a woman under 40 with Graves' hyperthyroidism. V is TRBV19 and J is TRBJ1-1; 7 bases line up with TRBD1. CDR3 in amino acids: CASSIVAGGEAFF. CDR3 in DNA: TGTGCCAGTAGTATAGTAGCAGGGGGTGAAGCTTTCTTT.